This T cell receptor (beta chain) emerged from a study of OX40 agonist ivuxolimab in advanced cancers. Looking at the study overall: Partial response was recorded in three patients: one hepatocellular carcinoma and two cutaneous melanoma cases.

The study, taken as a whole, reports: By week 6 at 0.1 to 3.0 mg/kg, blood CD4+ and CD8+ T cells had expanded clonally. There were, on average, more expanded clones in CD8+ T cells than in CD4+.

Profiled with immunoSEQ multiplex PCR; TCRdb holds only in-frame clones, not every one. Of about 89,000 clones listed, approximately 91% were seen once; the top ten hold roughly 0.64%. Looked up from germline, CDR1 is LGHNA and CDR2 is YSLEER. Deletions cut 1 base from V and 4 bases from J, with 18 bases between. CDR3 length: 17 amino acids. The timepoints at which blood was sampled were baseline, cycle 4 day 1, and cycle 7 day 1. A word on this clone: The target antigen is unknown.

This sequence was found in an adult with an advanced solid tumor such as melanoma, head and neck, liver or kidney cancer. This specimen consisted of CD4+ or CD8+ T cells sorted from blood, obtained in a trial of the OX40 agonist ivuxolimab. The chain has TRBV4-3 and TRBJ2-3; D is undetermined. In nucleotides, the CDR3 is TGCGCCAGCAGCCAAGGCCCGGCTAGGGTGGTGGCAGATACGCAGTATTTT. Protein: CASSQGPARVVADTQYF.